The 19 T cell receptor beta chains below all came from one sample that was sequenced in a study of Graves' ophthalmopathy and Graves' hyperthyroidism. As the template, RNA transcripts were used to amplify TCR beta CDR3 regions. Following a first-round RT-PCR that used HTBI primers, a second-round multiplex PCR was carried out. TCRdb reanalysed the multiplex PCR reads using MiXCR and keeps one entry per CDR3 protein. The table has over a million distinct CDR3 sequences, about 40% seen once. The specimen was peripheral blood or thyroid tissue (not recorded which). All receptors derive from an adult man with Graves' hyperthyroidism.

This clonotype was seen a few times. J is TRBJ2-7 and V is TRBV6-4; D is undetermined. There are 17 residues in the CDR3. V was trimmed by 5 bases and J by 5 bases, leaving 25 bases between them. Germline V gene sequence: CDR1 MRHNA, CDR2 SNTAGT. CDR3 residues: CASSSLESALPFHEQYF. CDR3 coding DNA: TGTGCCAGCAGTTCGCTCGAGTCGGCCCTTCCTTTCCACGAGCAGTACTTC.

This clonotype was seen only once. The chain is built from TRBV4-2 and TRBJ2-3, with D possibly TRBD1 on 5 matching bases. V was cut by 0 bases and J by 10 bases, with 17 bases left in between. Germline assignment: CDR1 LGHNA and CDR2 YNFKEQ. The CDR3 is 15 residues long. CDR3: CASSQDYWSGSPQYF. The CDR3 DNA reads TGTGCCAGCAGCCAAGATTATTGGTCAGGGTCTCCGCAGTATTTT.

This chain connects TRBV10-2 to TRBJ2-7, with 7 bases fitting TRBD1. The germline CDR1 and CDR2 sequences are WSHSY and SAAADI. The CDR3 length is 16 residues. Trimming cost V 4 bases and J 2 bases; bases outside gene matches: 11. CDR3 sequence: CASSAGQPGTAYEQYF. The CDR3, as DNA: TGCGCCAGCAGTGCCGGACAACCCGGGACAGCCTACGAGCAGTACTTC.

Details on this clonotype: Its ends do not fully match the called genes, so a read error is possible. The chain is built from TRBV10-3 and TRBJ1-3; a weak D match, TRBD1 (5 bases). The CDR3 length is 13 residues. The V gene's germline CDR1 is ENHRY and CDR2 SYGVKD. Here the CDR3 reads CAISDGGGNTIYF. In nucleotides, the CDR3 is TGTGCCATCAGCGATGGGGGAGGAAATACCATATATTTT.

There are a few counts of this clonotype. The chain has TRBV7-9 and TRBJ2-2, with D maybe TRBD2 (8 bases). Deletions cut 7 bases from V and 6 bases from J, with 24 bases between. This CDR3 is 17 amino acids long. CDR1 is SEHNR, CDR2 FQNEAQ, per germline (reference sequence). The CDR3, as DNA: TGTGCCAGCAAGATGAGGGGGCGCGCGCGGGAGGCCGGGGAGCTGTTTTTT. It codes for CASKMRGRAREAGELFF.

Concerning this clonotype itself: Relative to the germline gene, one junction end is altered; a read error may explain this. The J gene is TRBJ2-5, the V gene TRBV2; D may correspond to TRBD1 or TRBD2 (5 bases each). Germline values: CDR1 SNHLY, CDR2 FYNNEI. This CDR3 is 14 amino acids long. CDR3 region: CACSAKRGGETQYF. DNA of the CDR3: TGTGCCTGCAGTGCTAAACGGGGCGGGGAGACCCAGTACTTC.

The table lists this clonotype with many counts. The chain couples TRBV7-8 to TRBJ2-5; D is possibly TRBD2 (5 bases). Germline V CDR1 and CDR2: SGHVS, FQNEAQ. Trimming took off 0 bases at V and 5 bases at J, with 16 bases between the two ends. The CDR3 is 16 amino acids. The DNA of the CDR3 is TGTGCCAGCAGCTTAGCAACCCAGCGGTGGGGTGAGACCCAGTACTTC. As protein: CASSLATQRWGETQYF.

This clonotype was observed a few times. V gene TRBV6-1 combines with J gene TRBJ2-2; 7 bases line up with TRBD1. CDR3 size: 15 residues. The V gene's germline CDR1 is MNHNS and CDR2 SASEGT. J gave up 4 bases and V 4 bases, and 6 bases lay outside the gene matches. The CDR3 DNA sequence: TGTGCCAGCAGTGGCCTGACAGGGAGCACCGGGGAGCTGTTTTTT. Protein product: CASSGLTGSTGELFF.

This clonotype was found many times. This may be a read error, as it is one base from a much larger clone. This chain connects TRBV2 to TRBJ1-2; D remains unclear. Trimming left V 2 bases short and J 4 bases short, with 5 bases between. CDR3 length equals 12 residues. Per germline, CDR1 SNHLY and CDR2 FYNNEI. DNA of the CDR3: TGTGCCAGCAGTGAATTGAGCTATGGCTACACCTTC. Protein sequence: CASSELSYGYTF. The full variable domain, completed using reference TRBV2 and TRBJ1-2, is EPEVTQTPSHQVTQMGQEVILRCVPISNHLYFYWYRQILGQKVEFLVSFYNNEISEKSEIFDDQFSVERPDGSNFTLKIRSTKLEDSAMYFCASSELSYGYTFGSGTRLTVV.

In its sample, this clonotype was seen once. This chain links TRBV10-3 with TRBJ2-2; a possible D gene is TRBD2 (5 bases). The V and J ends lost 3 bases and 3 bases respectively, with 11 bases between them. CDR1 is ENHRY and CDR2 is SYGVKD in the germline V gene. The CDR3 totals 15 residues. The chain's CDR3 is CAISDRAGHTGELFF. Here the CDR3 DNA reads TGTGCCATCAGTGATCGGGCGGGCCACACCGGGGAGCTGTTTTTT.

The rearrangement uses TRBV12-3 or TRBV12-4 and TRBJ2-7, with D perhaps TRBD1 or TRBD2 (5 bases each). Deletions cut 5 bases from V and 0 bases from J, with 17 bases between. The CDR3 consists of 16 residues. The CDR3 reads CASSPQPGTVSYEQYF. The CDR3 DNA reads as TGTGCCAGCAGTCCCCAACCCGGGACGGTCTCCTACGAGCAGTACTTC.

J is TRBJ1-2 and V is TRBV10-3; 10 bases line up with TRBD1. With V trimmed by 11 bases and J by 8 bases, 8 bases remained unmatched. Germline V gene lookup returns CDR1 ENHRY and CDR2 SYGVKD. This CDR3 has 12 amino acids. CDR3 DNA sequence: TGTGCCGCAGCCGGACAGGGGGTCGGCTACACCTTC. Protein: CAAAGQGVGYTF.

This clonotype is a singleton in its sample. This may arise from a read error, as a much more abundant clone is one base away. The chain is built from TRBV10-3 and TRBJ1-2; 8 bases agree with TRBD1. V dropped 6 bases and J dropped 5; count of bases not matched to a gene: 5. The CDR3 extends over 13 amino acids. Germline V gene data show CDR1 as ENHRY and CDR2 as SYGVKD. CDR3 residues: CAIRNDRGYGYTF. CDR3 in DNA: TGTGCCATCAGGAACGACAGGGGTTATGGCTACACCTTC.

As to this clonotype: This may arise from a read error, as a much more abundant clone is one base away. The CDR3: CSVEGVAGGAYGQYF. Here the CDR3 DNA reads TGCAGCGTTGAGGGCGTAGCGGGTGGGGCCTACGGGCAGTACTTC. This chain links TRBV29-1 with TRBJ2-7; 7 bases map to TRBD2. There are 15 residues in the CDR3. Germline values: CDR1 SQVTM, CDR2 ANQGSEA.

Concerning this clonotype itself: It may be a read error: a sequence one base away is much more abundant. The CDR3, as DNA: TGTGCCAGCAGCTTAGTAGCGGCAGGGGGATACGAGCAGTACTTC. Translated, it gives CASSLVAAGGYEQYF. The chain combines TRBV7-9 with TRBJ2-7; the D gene is possibly TRBD1 (7 bases). V was trimmed by 1 base and J by 4 bases, leaving 14 bases between them. In germline, CDR1 is SEHNR, CDR2 FQNEAQ (reference sequence). The CDR3 consists of 15 residues.

The V and J genes are TRBV7-8 and TRBJ2-6, with D uncertain. Trimming took 3 bases from V and 4 from J, leaving 10 bases between them. Germline CDR1 reads SGHVS; CDR2 reads FQNEAQ. The CDR3 is 15 residues long. The CDR3 loop reads CASSFDDVGANVLTF. The CDR3 region has the DNA TGTGCCAGCAGCTTCGATGATGTAGGGGCCAACGTCCTGACTTTC.

The CDR3 sequence is CASSFGRSGYSPLHF. The CDR3 nucleotides read TGTGCCAGCAGTTTTGGCCGAAGTGGATATTCACCCCTCCACTTT. The V call is TRBV27, the J call TRBJ1-6; D not resolved. Germline V gives CDR1 MNHEY, CDR2 SMNVEV (reference sequence). This CDR3 is built from 15 residues. Trimming left V 3 bases short and J 8 bases short, with 14 bases between.

Only one count was recorded for this clonotype. This may come from a read error, since a much larger clone is one base off. The conserved closing phenylalanine or tryptophan is absent in this CDR3, likely reflecting a read error. V gene TRBV12-3 or TRBV12-4 combines with J gene TRBJ1-5, with unresolved D. Deletions cut 3 bases from V and 5 bases from J, with 11 bases between. The CDR3 has 14 amino acids. The CDR3 DNA follows: TGTGCCAGCAGTTTGTGGTTAGAGGATCAGCCCCAGCATCTT. Its translation is CASSLWLEDQPQHL.

This clonotype was seen more than once but under ten times. J is TRBJ2-5 and V is TRBV28, with a weak D call TRBD2 (7 bases). Germline V gene data show CDR1 as MDHEN and CDR2 as SYDVKM. The CDR3 totals 16 residues. The ends were cut back, 7 bases at V and 1 base at J, with 19 bases in the middle. This chain's CDR3 is CASKHSGGGSQETQYF. The CDR3 DNA reads TGTGCCAGCAAACATTCGGGGGGCGGATCCCAAGAGACCCAGTACTTC.